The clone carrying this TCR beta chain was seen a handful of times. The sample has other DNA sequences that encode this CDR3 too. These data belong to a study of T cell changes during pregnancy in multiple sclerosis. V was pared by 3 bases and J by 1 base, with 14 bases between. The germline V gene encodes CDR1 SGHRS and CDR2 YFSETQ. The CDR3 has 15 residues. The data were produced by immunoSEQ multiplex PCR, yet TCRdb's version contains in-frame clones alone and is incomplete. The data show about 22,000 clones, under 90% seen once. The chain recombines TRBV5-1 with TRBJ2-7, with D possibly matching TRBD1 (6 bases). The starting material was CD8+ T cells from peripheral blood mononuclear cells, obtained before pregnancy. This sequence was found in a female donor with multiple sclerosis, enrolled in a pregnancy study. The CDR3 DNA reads TGCGCCAGCAGCTCCTTACAGGGTCTGTCCTACGAGCAGTACTTC. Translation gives CASSSLQGLSYEQYF.